The clone carrying this T cell receptor beta chain was seen only once. Germline V gives CDR1 GTSNPN, CDR2 SVGIG (reference sequence). The CDR3 totals 16 residues. V lost 0 bases and J lost 9, with 21 bases in between. This sample stems from a study of cytomegalovirus exposure and HLA in healthy donors. Assay used: immunoSEQ multiplex PCR; TCRdb lists only in-frame clones, some missing. The profile covers under 250,000 clones, with approximately 82% appearing a single time and 4.5% to 6% taken by the ten largest. Sequences were obtained from PBMCs. This clonotype was sampled from a young woman in good health and CMV-seronegative. This chain joins TRBV30 and TRBJ2-1; either TRBD1 or TRBD2 may fit D (5 bases each). CDR3 nucleotides: TGTGCCTGGAGTGTAGGGTTGGGGGAGCGGTTGGGTGAGCAGTTCTTC. Protein: CAWSVGLGERLGEQFF.